These T cell receptor beta chains were read from a single sample in a study of T cells in Graves' hyperthyroidism and ophthalmopathy. Each CDR3 protein is one row after TCRdb ran MiXCR on the multiplex PCR reads. The sample holds some 560,000 distinct CDR3 sequences; 15% to 17% are singletons and the top ten take roughly 6.6%. What was sequenced was blood. The receptor set was obtained from a woman aged 25-40 years with Graves' hyperthyroidism. The CDR3 runs from the conserved cysteine through the conserved F or W. A D gene is named only where the DNA matches it firmly. The size entry is marked missing in some rows and otherwise reads once, few, many or a size class.

J gene: TRBJ2-6
D gene: TRBD1
CDR3 length: 18
V gene: TRBV5-1
clone size: .
CDR3 DNA: TGCGCCAGCAGCTTGGGGGACAGGGGGCTGAGTGGGGCCAACGTCCTGACTTTC
CDR3 protein: CASSLGDRGLSGANVLTF

J gene: TRBJ1-1
D gene: .
CDR3 length: 16
V gene: TRBV6-1
clone size: .
CDR3 DNA: TGTGCCAGCAGTGAATTTTGGGGGATAGCGTACACTGAAGCTTTCTTT
CDR3 protein: CASSEFWGIAYTEAFF

J gene: TRBJ2-1
D gene: .
CDR3 length: 12
V gene: TRBV10-3
clone size: .
CDR3 DNA: TGTGCCATCAGTGAATTGGTGAATGAGCAGTTCTTC
CDR3 protein: CAISELVNEQFF

J gene: TRBJ2-7
D gene: TRBD2
CDR3 length: 17
V gene: TRBV28
clone size: many
CDR3 DNA: TGTGCCAGCAGCCGGAGCTTGGGACTAGCGGGAACCTACGAGCAGTACTTC
CDR3 protein: CASSRSLGLAGTYEQYF

J gene: TRBJ2-7
D gene: .
CDR3 length: 13
V gene: TRBV27
clone size: .
CDR3 DNA: TGTGCCAGCAGATCGGACAGCTCCTACGAGCAGTACTTC
CDR3 protein: CASRSDSSYEQYF

J gene: TRBJ1-6
D gene: .
CDR3 length: 13
V gene: TRBV3-1
clone size: .
CDR3 DNA: TGTGCCAGCAGCCAGGGGGCGAATTCACCCCTCCACTTT
CDR3 protein: CASSQGANSPLHF

J gene: TRBJ2-7
D gene: TRBD1
CDR3 length: 15
V gene: TRBV6-2/TRBV6-3
clone size: many
CDR3 DNA: TGTGCCAGCCAAACTCCGGGACAGGGGGTCTACGAGCAGTACTTC
CDR3 protein: CASQTPGQGVYEQYF

J gene: TRBJ2-1
D gene: .
CDR3 length: 12
V gene: TRBV10-3
clone size: .
CDR3 DNA: TGTGCCATCGGGTCCGGGGAGAATGAGCAGTTCTTC
CDR3 protein: CAIGSGENEQFF

J gene: TRBJ2-4
D gene: TRBD2
CDR3 length: 14
V gene: TRBV3-1
clone size: few
CDR3 DNA: TGTGCCAGCAGCCTTAGCGGGAGAGGAAACATTCAGTACTTC
CDR3 protein: CASSLSGRGNIQYF

J gene: TRBJ2-7
D gene: .
CDR3 length: 16
V gene: TRBV11-2
clone size: many
CDR3 DNA: TGTGCCAGCAGCTTCCTCTCAGGGGAGGGTGGTTACGAGCAGTACTTC
CDR3 protein: CASSFLSGEGGYEQYF

J gene: TRBJ2-1
D gene: .
CDR3 length: 18
V gene: TRBV6-2/TRBV6-3
clone size: .
CDR3 DNA: TGTGCCAGCTCGCCACAGGAGGGCAGGGGGGATCTCGGCGATGAGCAGTTCTTC
CDR3 protein: CASSPQEGRGDLGDEQFF

J gene: TRBJ1-4
D gene: .
CDR3 length: 13
V gene: TRBV29-1
clone size: .
CDR3 DNA: TGCAGCGCCCAGACAGTGACTAATGAAAAACTGTTTTTT
CDR3 protein: CSAQTVTNEKLFF

J gene: TRBJ2-1
D gene: .
CDR3 length: 17
V gene: TRBV19
clone size: .
CDR3 DNA: TGTGCCAGTAGTATGGCGATAGCGGCGTTCTCCTACAATGAGCAGTTCTTC
CDR3 protein: CASSMAIAAFSYNEQFF

J gene: TRBJ2-7
D gene: .
CDR3 length: 13
V gene: TRBV28
clone size: many
CDR3 DNA: TGTGCCAGCAGTGACGGCAAAATCTACGAGCAGTACTTC
CDR3 protein: CASSDGKIYEQYF

J gene: TRBJ1-1
D gene: .
CDR3 length: 15
V gene: TRBV6-4
clone size: few
CDR3 DNA: TGTGCCAGCAGTCCCCCCACCCGGGGGGTCACTGAAGCTTTCTTT
CDR3 protein: CASSPPTRGVTEAFF

J gene: TRBJ1-2
D gene: .
CDR3 length: 14
V gene: TRBV30
clone size: many
CDR3 DNA: TGTGCCTGGATCCCCTCCATAAAATCCTATGGCTACACCTTC
CDR3 protein: CAWIPSIKSYGYTF

J gene: TRBJ2-1
D gene: .
CDR3 length: 15
V gene: TRBV20-1
clone size: many
CDR3 DNA: TGCAGTGCTAGAGGTAGACTAGTGTTCGCCAATGAGCAGTTCTTC
CDR3 protein: CSARGRLVFANEQFF

J gene: TRBJ2-7
D gene: TRBD2
CDR3 length: 12
V gene: TRBV20-1
clone size: .
CDR3 DNA: TGCAGTGCTAGGGGACTAGCGATCGAGCAGTACTTC
CDR3 protein: CSARGLAIEQYF

J gene: TRBJ2-1
D gene: TRBD2
CDR3 length: 13
V gene: TRBV20-1
clone size: .
CDR3 DNA: TGCAGTGGCTTAAAGCCGGGGGGGGGGAAGCAGTTCTTC
CDR3 protein: CSGLKPGGGKQFF

J gene: TRBJ2-3
D gene: .
CDR3 length: 15
V gene: TRBV12-3/TRBV12-4
clone size: .
CDR3 DNA: TGTGCCAGCAGCCCCACTAGCTTTAAGACAGATACGCAGTATTTT
CDR3 protein: CASSPTSFKTDTQYF

J gene: TRBJ2-1
D gene: .
CDR3 length: 12
V gene: TRBV7-9
clone size: many
CDR3 DNA: TGTGCCAGCAGCGCTGCGTGGGGGGAGCAGTTCTTC
CDR3 protein: CASSAAWGEQFF

J gene: TRBJ2-1
D gene: .
CDR3 length: 16
V gene: TRBV7-8
clone size: many
CDR3 DNA: TGTGCCAGCAGCGAAAAGGGACCCCCAATATGGAATGAGCAGTTCTTC
CDR3 protein: CASSEKGPPIWNEQFF

J gene: TRBJ2-3
D gene: .
CDR3 length: 16
V gene: TRBV11-2
clone size: many
CDR3 DNA: TGTGCCAGCAGCTTAGGGCTGGGGGAGGGCACAGATACGCAGTATTTT
CDR3 protein: CASSLGLGEGTDTQYF

J gene: TRBJ2-5
D gene: .
CDR3 length: 12
V gene: TRBV12-3/TRBV12-4
clone size: .
CDR3 DNA: TGTGCCAGCAACAGGGACCAAGAGACCCAGTACTTC
CDR3 protein: CASNRDQETQYF

J gene: TRBJ1-5
D gene: TRBD1
CDR3 length: 18
V gene: TRBV18
clone size: .
CDR3 DNA: TGTGCCAGCTCACCACCGGGTTCCGGGACAGGGCTTAATCGGCCCCAGCATTTT
CDR3 protein: CASSPPGSGTGLNRPQHF

J gene: TRBJ2-1
D gene: TRBD2
CDR3 length: 17
V gene: TRBV3-1
clone size: many
CDR3 DNA: TGTGCCAGCAGCCCCTCCCTGACTAGCGGGCACTACAATGAGCAGTTCTTC
CDR3 protein: CASSPSLTSGHYNEQFF

J gene: TRBJ1-2
D gene: .
CDR3 length: 14
V gene: TRBV28
clone size: many
CDR3 DNA: TGTGCCAGCAGTTCCGCCTTATCAAACTATGGCTACACCTTC
CDR3 protein: CASSSALSNYGYTF

J gene: TRBJ2-3
D gene: TRBD2
CDR3 length: 17
V gene: TRBV6-2/TRBV6-3
clone size: few
CDR3 DNA: TGTGCCAGCAGTAACGCCGGGACTAGCGTACACACAGATACGCAGTATTTT
CDR3 protein: CASSNAGTSVHTDTQYF

J gene: TRBJ2-1
D gene: TRBD2
CDR3 length: 17
V gene: TRBV9
clone size: .
CDR3 DNA: TGTGCCAGCAGCGTGCTAGCCGGGACTAGCGGGAGGGTTGAGCAGTTCTTC
CDR3 protein: CASSVLAGTSGRVEQFF

J gene: TRBJ1-1
D gene: TRBD1
CDR3 length: 13
V gene: TRBV3-1
clone size: many
CDR3 DNA: TGTGCCACCTCACCCGTCAGGGGGAATGAAGCTTTCTTT
CDR3 protein: CATSPVRGNEAFF

J gene: TRBJ2-4
D gene: TRBD1
CDR3 length: 14
V gene: TRBV12-3/TRBV12-4
clone size: .
CDR3 DNA: TGTGCCAGCAGTCCCTCGAGAAGGGGGCACATTCAGTACTTC
CDR3 protein: CASSPSRRGHIQYF

J gene: TRBJ2-1
D gene: TRBD2
CDR3 length: 19
V gene: TRBV12-3/TRBV12-4
clone size: many
CDR3 DNA: TGTGCCAGCAGTTTAGTATCCTTAGCGGGAGGGGGATCCTACAATGAGCAGTTCTTC
CDR3 protein: CASSLVSLAGGGSYNEQFF

J gene: TRBJ2-7
D gene: .
CDR3 length: 13
V gene: TRBV7-2
clone size: many
CDR3 DNA: TGTGCCAGCAGCTTAGTCCCACTAGCAGAGCAGTACTTC
CDR3 protein: CASSLVPLAEQYF

J gene: TRBJ2-1
D gene: TRBD2
CDR3 length: 14
V gene: TRBV6-5
clone size: once
CDR3 DNA: TGTGCCAGCAGTTACCCGGGACTAGGCGATGAGCAGTTCTTC
CDR3 protein: CASSYPGLGDEQFF

J gene: TRBJ2-7
D gene: TRBD2
CDR3 length: 16
V gene: TRBV2
clone size: .
CDR3 DNA: TGTGCCAGCAGTCCTCCCCCTGCTAGCGGGAGCTACGAGCAGTACTTC
CDR3 protein: CASSPPPASGSYEQYF

J gene: TRBJ2-3
D gene: TRBD2
CDR3 length: 17
V gene: TRBV6-2/TRBV6-3
clone size: few
CDR3 DNA: TGTGCCAGCAGTTACTCGACGGAGCGGGAGACCACAGATACGCAGTATTTT
CDR3 protein: CASSYSTERETTDTQYF

J gene: TRBJ2-6
D gene: .
CDR3 length: 17
V gene: TRBV10-3
clone size: .
CDR3 DNA: TGTGCCATCAGTGAAGGCACGACCGTTTCTGGGGCCAACGTCCTGGCTTTC
CDR3 protein: CAISEGTTVSGANVLAF

J gene: TRBJ2-2
D gene: .
CDR3 length: 15
V gene: TRBV24-1
clone size: many
CDR3 DNA: TGTGCCACCAGTGCCGGGACGGTGAACACCGGGGAGCTGTTTTTT
CDR3 protein: CATSAGTVNTGELFF

J gene: TRBJ2-5
D gene: .
CDR3 length: 14
V gene: TRBV20-1
clone size: .
CDR3 DNA: TGCAGTGCTAGAGCCTCTAGCGAACAAGAGACCCAGTACTTC
CDR3 protein: CSARASSEQETQYF

J gene: TRBJ2-7
D gene: TRBD2
CDR3 length: 16
V gene: TRBV12-3/TRBV12-4
clone size: many
CDR3 DNA: TGTGCCAGCAGTTCCACGGGCGGGGGGAGCTCCTACGAGCAGTACTTC
CDR3 protein: CASSSTGGGSSYEQYF

J gene: TRBJ2-3
D gene: .
CDR3 length: 13
V gene: TRBV20-1
clone size: few
CDR3 DNA: TGCAGTGCCCAGACCTCTTACCGTGGTACGCAGTATTTT
CDR3 protein: CSAQTSYRGTQYF

J gene: TRBJ1-5
D gene: .
CDR3 length: 14
V gene: TRBV9
clone size: once
CDR3 DNA: TGTGCCAGCAGCGTTGAGGGGGACAATCAGCCCCAGCATTTT
CDR3 protein: CASSVEGDNQPQHF

J gene: TRBJ2-1
D gene: TRBD1
CDR3 length: 16
V gene: TRBV9
clone size: few
CDR3 DNA: TGTGCCAGCAGCGTGGTAGGGACAGGGGTCTACAATGAGCAGTTCTTC
CDR3 protein: CASSVVGTGVYNEQFF

J gene: TRBJ2-1
D gene: .
CDR3 length: 12
V gene: TRBV24-1
clone size: many
CDR3 DNA: TGTGCCACCAGTGACCGGTTTAATGAGCAGTTCTTC
CDR3 protein: CATSDRFNEQFF

J gene: TRBJ2-1
D gene: .
CDR3 length: 10
V gene: TRBV5-1
clone size: many
CDR3 DNA: TGCGCCAGCAGGGGCCATGAGCAGTTCTTC
CDR3 protein: CASRGHEQFF

J gene: TRBJ1-3
D gene: .
CDR3 length: 14
V gene: TRBV24-1
clone size: .
CDR3 DNA: TGTGCCACCAGTGATCCACTCTCTGGAAACACCATATATTTT
CDR3 protein: CATSDPLSGNTIYF

J gene: TRBJ2-7
D gene: .
CDR3 length: 13
V gene: TRBV2
clone size: many
CDR3 DNA: TGTGCCAGCAGCGAGGACGGATCCTACGAGCAGTACTTC
CDR3 protein: CASSEDGSYEQYF

J gene: TRBJ1-5
D gene: .
CDR3 length: 12
V gene: TRBV24-1
clone size: few
CDR3 DNA: TGTGCCACCAGTAGCGGGGGTCAGCCCCAGCATTTT
CDR3 protein: CATSSGGQPQHF

J gene: TRBJ2-1
D gene: .
CDR3 length: 16
V gene: TRBV19
clone size: few
CDR3 DNA: TGTGCCAGTAGTAGGCCAAGCGGGCCTTCCTACAATGAGCAGTTCTTC
CDR3 protein: CASSRPSGPSYNEQFF

J gene: TRBJ1-6
D gene: .
CDR3 length: 16
V gene: TRBV10-3
clone size: .
CDR3 DNA: TGTGCCATCAGAGCCGGGCAGAACTCCTATAATTCACCCCTCCACTTT
CDR3 protein: CAIRAGQNSYNSPLHF